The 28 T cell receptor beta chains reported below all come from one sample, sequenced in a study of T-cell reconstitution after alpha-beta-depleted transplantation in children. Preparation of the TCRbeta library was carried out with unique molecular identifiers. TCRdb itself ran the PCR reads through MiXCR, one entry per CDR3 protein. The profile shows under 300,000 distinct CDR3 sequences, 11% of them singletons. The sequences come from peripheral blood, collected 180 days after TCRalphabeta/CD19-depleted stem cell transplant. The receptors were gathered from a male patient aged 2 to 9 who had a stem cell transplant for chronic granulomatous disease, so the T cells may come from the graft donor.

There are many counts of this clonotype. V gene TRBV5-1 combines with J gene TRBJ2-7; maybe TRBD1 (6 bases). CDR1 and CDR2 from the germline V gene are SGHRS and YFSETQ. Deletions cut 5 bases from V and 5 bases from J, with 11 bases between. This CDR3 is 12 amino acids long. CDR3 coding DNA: TGCGCCAGCAGAACAGGGATCAACGAGCAGTACTTC. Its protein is CASRTGINEQYF.

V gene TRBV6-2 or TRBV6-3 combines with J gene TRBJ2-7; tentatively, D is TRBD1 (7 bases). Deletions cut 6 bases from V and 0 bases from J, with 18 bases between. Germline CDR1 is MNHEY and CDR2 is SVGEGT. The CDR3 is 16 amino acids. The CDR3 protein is CASRPASGGSSYEQYF. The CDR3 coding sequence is TGTGCCAGCAGGCCGGCCTCAGGGGGGAGCTCCTACGAGCAGTACTTC.

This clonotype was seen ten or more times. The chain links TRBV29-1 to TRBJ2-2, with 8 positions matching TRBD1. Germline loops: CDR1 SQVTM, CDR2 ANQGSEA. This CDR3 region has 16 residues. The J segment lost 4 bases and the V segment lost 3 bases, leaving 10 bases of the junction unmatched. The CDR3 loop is CSVEAPRGPGTGELFF. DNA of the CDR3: TGCAGCGTTGAGGCCCCCAGGGGGCCTGGCACCGGGGAGCTGTTTTTT.

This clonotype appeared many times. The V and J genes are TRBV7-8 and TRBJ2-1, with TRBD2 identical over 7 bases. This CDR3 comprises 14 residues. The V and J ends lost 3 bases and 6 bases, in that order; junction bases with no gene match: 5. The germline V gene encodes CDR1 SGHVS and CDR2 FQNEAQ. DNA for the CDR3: TGTGCCAGCAGCTTTGGCGGGAGAGGCAATGAGCAGTTCTTC. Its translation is CASSFGGRGNEQFF.

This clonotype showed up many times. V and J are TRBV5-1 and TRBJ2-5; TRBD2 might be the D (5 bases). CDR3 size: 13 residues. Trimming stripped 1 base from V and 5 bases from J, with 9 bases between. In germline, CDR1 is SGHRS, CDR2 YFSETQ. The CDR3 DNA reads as TGCGCCAGCAGCTTGTTGGGGAGTGAGACCCAGTACTTC. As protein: CASSLLGSETQYF.

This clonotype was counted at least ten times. CDR3 protein: CASSLAAPGETQYF. DNA of the CDR3: TGCGCCAGCAGCTTGGCGGCGCCTGGTGAGACCCAGTACTTC. The gene calls are TRBV5-1 and TRBJ2-5, with D uncertain. Germline V CDR1 and CDR2: SGHRS, YFSETQ. The CDR3 is made up of 14 amino acids. Trimming cost V 0 bases and J 5 bases, with 11 bases left between them. Full variable domain (rest looked up from reference TRBV5-1 and TRBJ2-5): KAGVTQTPRYLIKTRGQQVTLSCSPISGHRSVSWYQQTPGQGLQFLFEYFSETQRNKGNFPGRFSGRQFSNSRSEMNVSTLELGDSALYLCASSLAAPGETQYFGPGTRLLVL.

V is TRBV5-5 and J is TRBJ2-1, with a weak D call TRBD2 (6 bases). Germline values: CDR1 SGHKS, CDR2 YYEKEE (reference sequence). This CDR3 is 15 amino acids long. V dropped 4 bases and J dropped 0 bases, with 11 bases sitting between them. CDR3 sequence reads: CASSGTVTSYNEQFF. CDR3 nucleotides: TGTGCCAGCAGCGGGACTGTAACCTCCTACAATGAGCAGTTCTTC.

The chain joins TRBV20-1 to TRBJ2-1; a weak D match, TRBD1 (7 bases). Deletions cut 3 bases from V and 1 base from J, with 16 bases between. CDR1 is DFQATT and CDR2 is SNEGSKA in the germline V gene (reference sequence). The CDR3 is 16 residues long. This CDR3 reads CSASRGVRASYNEQFF. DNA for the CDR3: TGCAGTGCTAGCAGGGGGGTGAGGGCTTCCTACAATGAGCAGTTCTTC.

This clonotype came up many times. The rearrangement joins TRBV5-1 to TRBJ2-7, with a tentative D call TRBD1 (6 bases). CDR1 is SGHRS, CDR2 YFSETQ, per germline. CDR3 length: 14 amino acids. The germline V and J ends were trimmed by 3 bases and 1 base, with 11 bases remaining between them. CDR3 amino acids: CASSSRDTSYEQYF. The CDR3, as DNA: TGCGCCAGCAGCTCCCGGGACACATCCTACGAGCAGTACTTC.

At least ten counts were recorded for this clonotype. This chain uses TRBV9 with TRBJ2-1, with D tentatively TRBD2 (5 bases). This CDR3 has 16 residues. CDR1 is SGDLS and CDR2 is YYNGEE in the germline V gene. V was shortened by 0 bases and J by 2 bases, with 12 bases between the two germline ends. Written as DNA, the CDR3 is TGTGCCAGCAGCGTAGATAGGTACGGGGCCTACAATGAGCAGTTCTTC. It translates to CASSVDRYGAYNEQFF.

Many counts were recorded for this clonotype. The DNA of the CDR3 is TGCAGTGCTAGAGGGACTAGCGGGAGGCTCGAGCAGTACTTC. Its protein product is CSARGTSGRLEQYF. The chain links TRBV20-1 to TRBJ2-7; 14 bases agree with TRBD2. This CDR3 is 14 amino acids long. Germline trimming cut 1 base from V and 6 bases from J; bases unmatched to any gene: 2. Per germline, CDR1 DFQATT and CDR2 SNEGSKA (reference sequence).

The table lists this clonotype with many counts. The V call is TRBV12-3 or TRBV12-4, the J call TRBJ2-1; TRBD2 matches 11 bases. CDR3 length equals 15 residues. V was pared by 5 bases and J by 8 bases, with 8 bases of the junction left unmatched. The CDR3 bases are TGTGCCAGCAGTCGGACTAGCGGGTTTGTCTATGAGCAGTTCTTC. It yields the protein CASSRTSGFVYEQFF.

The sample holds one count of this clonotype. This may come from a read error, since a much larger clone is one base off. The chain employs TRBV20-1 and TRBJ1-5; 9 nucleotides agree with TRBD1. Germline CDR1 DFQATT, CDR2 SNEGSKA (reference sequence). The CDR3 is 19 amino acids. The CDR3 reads CSARDPRDRVGSRHQPPHF. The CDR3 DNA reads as TGCAGTGCTAGAGATCCCCGGGACAGGGTAGGATCACGGCATCAGCCCCCGCATTTT.

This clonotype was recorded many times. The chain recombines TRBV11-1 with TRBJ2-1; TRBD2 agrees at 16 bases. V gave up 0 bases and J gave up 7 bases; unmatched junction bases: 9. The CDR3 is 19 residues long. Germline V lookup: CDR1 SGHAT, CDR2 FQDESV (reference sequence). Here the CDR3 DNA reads TGTGCCAGCAGCTTAGCCCTCGGGACTAGCGGGGGGGCGGGGAATGAGCAGTTCTTC. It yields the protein CASSLALGTSGGAGNEQFF.

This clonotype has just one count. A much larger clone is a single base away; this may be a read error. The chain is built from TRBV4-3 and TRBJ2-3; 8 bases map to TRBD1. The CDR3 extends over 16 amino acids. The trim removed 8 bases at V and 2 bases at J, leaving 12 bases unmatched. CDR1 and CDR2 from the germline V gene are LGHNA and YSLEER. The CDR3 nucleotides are TGCGCCAGCGGCCGAACAATCAGGGGGCTCACAGATACGCAGTATTTT. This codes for CASGRTIRGLTDTQYF.

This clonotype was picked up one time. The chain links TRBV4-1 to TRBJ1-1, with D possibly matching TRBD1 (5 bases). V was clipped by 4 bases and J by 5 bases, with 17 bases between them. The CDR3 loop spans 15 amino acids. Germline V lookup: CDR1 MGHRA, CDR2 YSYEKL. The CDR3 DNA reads TGCGCCAGCAGCCGCCCTTGGGGGGATGAGACTGAAGCTTTCTTT. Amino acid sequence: CASSRPWGDETEAFF.

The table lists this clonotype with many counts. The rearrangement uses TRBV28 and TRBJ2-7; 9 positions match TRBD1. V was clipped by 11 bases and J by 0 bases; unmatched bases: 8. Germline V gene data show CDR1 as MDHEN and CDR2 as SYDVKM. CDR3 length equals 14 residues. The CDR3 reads CAAETGQGSYEQYF. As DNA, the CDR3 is TGTGCCGCTGAAACGGGACAGGGCTCCTACGAGCAGTACTTC.

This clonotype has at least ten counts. In nucleotides, the CDR3 is TGCAGTGCTAGAAATCAGGGCTACGAGCAGTACTTC. It specifies CSARNQGYEQYF. This chain joins TRBV20-1 and TRBJ2-7; a possible D gene is TRBD1 (5 bases). CDR1 and CDR2 from the germline V gene are DFQATT and SNEGSKA (reference sequence). V dropped 2 bases and J dropped 3 bases, with 8 bases sitting between them. This CDR3 spans 12 amino acids.

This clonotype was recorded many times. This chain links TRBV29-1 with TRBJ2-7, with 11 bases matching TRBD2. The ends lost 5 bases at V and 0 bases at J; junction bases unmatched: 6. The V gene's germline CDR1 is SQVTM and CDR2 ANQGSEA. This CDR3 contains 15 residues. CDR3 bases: TGCAGCGTTATAGCGGGAGGGAAGTTCTCCTACGAGCAGTACTTC. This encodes CSVIAGGKFSYEQYF.

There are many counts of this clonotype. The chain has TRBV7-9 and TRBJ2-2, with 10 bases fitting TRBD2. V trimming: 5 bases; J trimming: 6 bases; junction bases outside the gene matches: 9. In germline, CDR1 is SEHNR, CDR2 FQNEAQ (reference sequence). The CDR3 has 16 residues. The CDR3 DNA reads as TGTGCCAGCAGCCCACTGAGACTAGCGGGTGCCGGGGAGCTGTTTTTT. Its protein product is CASSPLRLAGAGELFF.

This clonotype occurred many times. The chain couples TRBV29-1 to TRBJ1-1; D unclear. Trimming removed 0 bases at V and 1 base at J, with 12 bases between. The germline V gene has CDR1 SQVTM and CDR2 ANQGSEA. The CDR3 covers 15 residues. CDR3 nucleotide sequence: TGCAGCGTTGAAGATTGGGCAGGCTCGAACACTGAAGCTTTCTTT. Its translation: CSVEDWAGSNTEAFF.

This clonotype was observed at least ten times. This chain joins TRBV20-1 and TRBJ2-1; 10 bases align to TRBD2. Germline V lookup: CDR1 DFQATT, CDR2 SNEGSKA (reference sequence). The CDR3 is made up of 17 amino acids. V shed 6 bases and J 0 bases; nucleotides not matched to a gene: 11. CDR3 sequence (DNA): TGCAGTGCGCCTCCTAGCGGGAGATCGGGCTCCTACAATGAGCAGTTCTTC. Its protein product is CSAPPSGRSGSYNEQFF.

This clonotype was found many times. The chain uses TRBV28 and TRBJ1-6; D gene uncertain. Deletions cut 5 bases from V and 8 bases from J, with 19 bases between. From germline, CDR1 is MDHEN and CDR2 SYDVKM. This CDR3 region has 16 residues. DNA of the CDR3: TGTGCCAGCAGTGGAACCCGGACGCTCCGGTATTCACCCCTCCACTTT. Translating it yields CASSGTRTLRYSPLHF.

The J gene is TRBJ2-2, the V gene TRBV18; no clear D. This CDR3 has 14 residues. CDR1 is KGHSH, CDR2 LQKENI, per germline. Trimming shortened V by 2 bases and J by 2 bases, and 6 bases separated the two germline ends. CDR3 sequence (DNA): TGTGCCAGCTCACCAACACCAAACACCGGGGAGCTGTTTTTT. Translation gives CASSPTPNTGELFF.

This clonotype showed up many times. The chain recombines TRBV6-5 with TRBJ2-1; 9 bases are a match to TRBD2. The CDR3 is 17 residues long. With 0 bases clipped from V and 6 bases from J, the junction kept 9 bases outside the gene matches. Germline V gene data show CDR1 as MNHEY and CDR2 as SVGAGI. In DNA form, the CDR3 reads TGTGCCAGCAGTTACTCAAAGACTAGCGGAGCTCCCAATGAGCAGTTCTTC. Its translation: CASSYSKTSGAPNEQFF.

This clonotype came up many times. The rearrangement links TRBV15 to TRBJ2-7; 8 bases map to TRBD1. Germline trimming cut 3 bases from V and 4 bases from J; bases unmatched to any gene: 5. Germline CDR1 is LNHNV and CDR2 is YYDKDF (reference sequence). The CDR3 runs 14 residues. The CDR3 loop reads CATSSYTGGYEQYF. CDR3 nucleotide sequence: TGTGCCACCAGCAGTTACACAGGGGGTTACGAGCAGTACTTC.

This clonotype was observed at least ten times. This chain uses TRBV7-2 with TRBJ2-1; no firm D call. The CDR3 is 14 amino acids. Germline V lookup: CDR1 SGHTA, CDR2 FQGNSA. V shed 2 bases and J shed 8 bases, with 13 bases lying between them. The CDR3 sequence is CASSLIRFGDEQFF. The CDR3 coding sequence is TGTGCCAGCAGCTTAATACGCTTTGGGGATGAGCAGTTCTTC.

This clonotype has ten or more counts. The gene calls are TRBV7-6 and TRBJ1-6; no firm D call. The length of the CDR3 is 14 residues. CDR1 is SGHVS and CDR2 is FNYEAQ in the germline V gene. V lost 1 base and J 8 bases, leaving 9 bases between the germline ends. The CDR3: CASSLGPWYSPLHF. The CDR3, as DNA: TGTGCCAGCAGCTTAGGGCCTTGGTATTCACCCCTCCACTTT.